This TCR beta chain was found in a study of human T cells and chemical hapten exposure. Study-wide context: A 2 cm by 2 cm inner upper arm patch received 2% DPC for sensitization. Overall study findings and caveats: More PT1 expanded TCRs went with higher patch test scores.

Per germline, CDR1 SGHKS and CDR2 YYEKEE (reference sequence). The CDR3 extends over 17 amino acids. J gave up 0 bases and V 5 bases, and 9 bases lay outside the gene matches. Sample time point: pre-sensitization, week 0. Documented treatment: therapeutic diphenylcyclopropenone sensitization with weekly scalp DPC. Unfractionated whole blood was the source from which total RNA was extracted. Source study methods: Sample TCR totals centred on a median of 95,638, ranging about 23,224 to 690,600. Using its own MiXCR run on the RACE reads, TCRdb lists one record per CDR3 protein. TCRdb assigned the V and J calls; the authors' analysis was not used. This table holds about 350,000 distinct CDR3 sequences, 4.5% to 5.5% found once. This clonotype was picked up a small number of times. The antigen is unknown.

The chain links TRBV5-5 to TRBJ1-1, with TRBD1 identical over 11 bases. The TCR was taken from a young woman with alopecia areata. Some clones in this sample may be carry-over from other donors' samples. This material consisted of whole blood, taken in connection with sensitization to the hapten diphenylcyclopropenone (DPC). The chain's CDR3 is CASSRTGGAKMNTEAFF. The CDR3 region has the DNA TGTGCCAGCAGTAGGACAGGGGGCGCGAAGATGAACACTGAAGCTTTCTTT.